This T cell receptor (beta chain) was sequenced during a study of cytomegalovirus exposure and HLA in healthy donors. Study outcomes and limitations: Relative to the approximately 700-donor mean, N-insertions were reportedly fewer in an Asian-associated ancestry cluster in a later analysis. Under in vitro conditions, a few CMV-associated chains were confirmed as specific for CMV antigens. Another analysis was done later, and it associated 15,000 or so TCR beta sequences with HLA alleles at 0.05 false discovery rate.

Trimming at V came to 4 bases and at J to 10 bases, leaving 8 bases not matched to a gene. The CDR3 totals 14 residues. Germline V gene sequence: CDR1 SGHRS, CDR2 YFSETQ. 13 Jbeta primers and 60 Vbeta primers were used for the PCR. The repertoire was sequenced with immunoSEQ multiplex PCR; TCRdb's copy has only in-frame clones and lacks some. The table shows more than 80,000 clones, with over 60% occurring only once. As regards this clone: The antigen remains unidentified.

The sequencing input was PBMCs. The TCR was taken from a man aged 55-75 years in good health and CMV-seronegative. The chain recombines TRBV5-1 with TRBJ1-6, with 7 bases identical to TRBD1. CDR3 nucleotides: TGCGCCAGCAGCCCTGACAGGGTGGGATCACCCCTCCACTTT. It translates to CASSPDRVGSPLHF.